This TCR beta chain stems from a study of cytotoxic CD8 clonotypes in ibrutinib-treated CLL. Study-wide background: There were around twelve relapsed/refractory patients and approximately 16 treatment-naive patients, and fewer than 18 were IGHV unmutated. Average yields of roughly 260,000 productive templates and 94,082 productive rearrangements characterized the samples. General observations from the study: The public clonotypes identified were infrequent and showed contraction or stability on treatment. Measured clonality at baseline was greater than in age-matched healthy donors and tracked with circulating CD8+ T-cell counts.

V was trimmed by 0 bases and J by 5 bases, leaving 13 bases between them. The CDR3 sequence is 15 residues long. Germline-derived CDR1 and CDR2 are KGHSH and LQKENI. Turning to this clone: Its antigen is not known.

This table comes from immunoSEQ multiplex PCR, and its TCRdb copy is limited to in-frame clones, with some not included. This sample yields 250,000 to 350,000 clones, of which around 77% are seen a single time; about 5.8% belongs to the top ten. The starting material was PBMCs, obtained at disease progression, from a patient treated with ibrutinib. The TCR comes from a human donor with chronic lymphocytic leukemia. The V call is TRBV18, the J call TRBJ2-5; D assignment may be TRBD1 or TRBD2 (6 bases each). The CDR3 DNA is TGTGCCAGCTCACCACCGGGGGGCCCGGTGGAGACCCAGTACTTC. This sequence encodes CASSPPGGPVETQYF.